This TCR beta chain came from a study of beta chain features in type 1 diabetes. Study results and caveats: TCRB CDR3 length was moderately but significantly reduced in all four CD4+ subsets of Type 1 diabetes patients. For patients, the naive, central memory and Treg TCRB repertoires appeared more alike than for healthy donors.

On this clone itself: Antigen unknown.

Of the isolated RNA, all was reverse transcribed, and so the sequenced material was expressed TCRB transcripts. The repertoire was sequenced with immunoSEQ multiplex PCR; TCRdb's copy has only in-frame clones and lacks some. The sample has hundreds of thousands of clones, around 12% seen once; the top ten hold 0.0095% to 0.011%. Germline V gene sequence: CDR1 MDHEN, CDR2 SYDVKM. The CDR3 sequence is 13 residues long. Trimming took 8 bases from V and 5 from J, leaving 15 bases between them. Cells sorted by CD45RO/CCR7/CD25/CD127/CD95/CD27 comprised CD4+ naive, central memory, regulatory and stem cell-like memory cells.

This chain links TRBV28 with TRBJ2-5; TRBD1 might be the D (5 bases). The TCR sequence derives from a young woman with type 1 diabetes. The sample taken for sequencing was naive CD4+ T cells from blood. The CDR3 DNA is TGTGCCAGCGGGGCCCTGGGCCCGGAGACCCAGTACTTC. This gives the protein CASGALGPETQYF.